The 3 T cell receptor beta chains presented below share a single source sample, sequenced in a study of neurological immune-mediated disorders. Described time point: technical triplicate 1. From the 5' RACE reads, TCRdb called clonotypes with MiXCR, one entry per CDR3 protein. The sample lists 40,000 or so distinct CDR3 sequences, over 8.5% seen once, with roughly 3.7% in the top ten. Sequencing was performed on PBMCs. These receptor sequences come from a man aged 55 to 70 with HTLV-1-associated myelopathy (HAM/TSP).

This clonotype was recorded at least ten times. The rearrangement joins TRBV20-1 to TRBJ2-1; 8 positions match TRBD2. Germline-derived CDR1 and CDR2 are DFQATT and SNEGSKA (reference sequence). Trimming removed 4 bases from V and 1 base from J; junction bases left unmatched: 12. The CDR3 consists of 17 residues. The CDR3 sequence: CSANTNREGGSYNEQFF. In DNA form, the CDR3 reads TGCAGTGCTAATACTAACCGGGAGGGGGGTTCCTACAATGAGCAGTTCTTC.

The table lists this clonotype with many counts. For the CDR3, the DNA is TGTGCCAGCAGACCGCCCGACCGGGTGTTTGGGGGTACGCAGTATTTT. Protein: CASRPPDRVFGGTQYF. The V and J genes are TRBV12-3 or TRBV12-4 and TRBJ2-3, with D possibly called TRBD1 or TRBD2 (5 bases each). This CDR3 spans 16 amino acids. V lost 6 bases, J lost 8 bases, and 24 bases lay in between.

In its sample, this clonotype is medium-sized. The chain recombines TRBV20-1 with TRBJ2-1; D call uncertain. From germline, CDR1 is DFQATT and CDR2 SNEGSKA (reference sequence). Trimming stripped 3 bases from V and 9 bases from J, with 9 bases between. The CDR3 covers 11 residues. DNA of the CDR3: TGCAGTGCTAGTCGGTCTAGTGAGCAGTTCTTC. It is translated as CSASRSSEQFF.